Listed below are T cell receptor beta chains from one sample, sequenced in a study of cytomegalovirus exposure and HLA in healthy donors. Profiling relied on immunoSEQ multiplex PCR, and the TCRdb table lists in-frame clones only, not all of them. The sample contains around 180,000 clones, just under 85% of which appear only once. Specimen: PBMCs. The receptors shown here come from a girl under 18 in good health and CMV-seropositive. Each CDR3 is given with its conserved first and last residue.

j_call v_call cdr3_aa
TRBJ2-3 TRBV19 CASSIRSRTDTQYF
TRBJ2-7 TRBV5-1 CASSPEDRAKEQYF
TRBJ1-2 TRBV9 CASSVGDRDFYSYTF
TRBJ2-7 TRBV7-9 CASRLRHEQYF
TRBJ1-2 TRBV2 CASSDMGGDYGYTF
TRBJ1-2 TRBV6-5 CASSASTGYGYTF
TRBJ2-3 TRBV10-2 CASSDVGGLTDTQYF
TRBJ1-1 TRBV11-2 CASSSGLYKNTEAFF
TRBJ1-1 TRBV2 CASSELLPGKVFF
TRBJ2-5 TRBV5-1 CASSLQGSETQYF
TRBJ2-7 TRBV25-1 CASSTRENEQYF
TRBJ1-1 TRBV6-5 CASSYSTYSGGRLTFF
TRBJ2-3 TRBV18 CASSPNTGTSGNF
TRBJ2-3 TRBV4-1 CASSLAEGVTTDTQYF
TRBJ2-3 TRBV2 CASSQQGYLTDTQYF
TRBJ1-1 TRBV2 CASEGQGKMGTEAFF
TRBJ2-3 TRBV6-6 CASTRRAGSTDTQYF
NA TRBV10-1 CASSESSRGEQYF
TRBJ1-4 TRBV7-2 CASSPTGRKGEKLFF
TRBJ1-1 TRBV4-2 CASSQGTGTFF
TRBJ1-2 TRBV7-3 CASSLGRGDYGYTF
TRBJ1-1 TRBV19 CASSKTGYTEAFF
TRBJ2-7 TRBV5-5 CASSLGIAGVPTYEQYF
NA TRBV4-1 CASSLQRAGQVSFYEQYF
TRBJ1-1 TRBV4-1 CASSQDVGGNTEAFF
TRBJ1-1 TRBV6-6 CASSYQLNTEAFF
NA TRBV7-8 CASSFRGGKSYEQYF
TRBJ2-1 TRBV28 CASVGEVDEQFF
TRBJ2-7 TRBV5-4 CASSASYEQYF